Below, one T cell receptor beta chain is given with its context. V was pared by 6 bases and J by 2 bases, with 8 bases of the junction left unmatched. Germline lookup yields CDR1 SGHAT and CDR2 FQNNGV. CDR3 length equals 17 residues. This sample was included in a study of blood T cell repertoires in COVID-19. Across the study: There were acute and convalescent COVID-19 samples, and they came from the United States, Italy and Spain. Sources were T cells, B-cell-depleted T cells, or PBMCs; the material itself was cDNA or gDNA.

Original handling: Estimated nucleated cell counts came from reference gene primer amplification. This table comes from immunoSEQ multiplex PCR, and its TCRdb copy is limited to in-frame clones, with some not included. Clone size and the V and J calls come from that table; the DNA yielded D and trimming. The sample records approximately 210,000 clones, 75% to 90% being singletons. The sequencing sample was made of peripheral blood. This sequence was found in a woman aged 35 to 49 with acute or convalescent COVID-19. The chain is built from TRBV11-2 and TRBJ1-6, with 9 nucleotides matching TRBD1. CDR3 protein: CASRQSTGGPYNSPLHF. CDR3 nucleotides: TGTGCCAGCAGACAAAGTACAGGGGGCCCCTATAATTCACCCCTCCACTTT.